The 14 T cell receptor beta chains reported below all come from one sample, sequenced in a study of blood T cells in healthy people across ages. With a J-beta primer mix and a sample-barcoded 5' primer, a second PCR ran roughly 6 to 11 cycles. TCRdb re-called the 5' RACE reads with MiXCR, one entry per CDR3 protein. The profile shows roughly 1.4 million distinct CDR3 sequences, roughly 64% of them singletons. The specimen sequenced was blood. The source is a man between 18 and 29 years old in good health.

The chain links TRBV3-1 to TRBJ1-2; D uncertain. This CDR3 is 15 amino acids long. Germline CDR1 LGHDT, CDR2 YNNKEL (reference sequence). V was clipped by 0 bases and J by 5 bases, with 13 bases between them. CDR3 region: CASSQDGGFVYGYTF. As DNA, the CDR3 is TGTGCCAGCAGCCAAGATGGAGGGTTCGTATATGGCTACACCTTC.

The J gene is TRBJ2-7, the V gene TRBV29-1; D uncertain. This CDR3 has 18 amino acids. The germline gives CDR1 SQVTM, CDR2 ANQGSEA. The V end lost 0 bases, the J end lost 7 bases, and 28 bases lay between the germline ends. This CDR3 is CSVEDVGLTLSSYNEQYF. DNA for the CDR3: TGCAGCGTTGAAGATGTGGGCCTAACCCTCAGCTCCTACAATGAGCAGTACTTC.

The rearrangement links TRBV10-3 to TRBJ2-1; no clear D gene. Germline CDR1 is ENHRY and CDR2 is SYGVKD. The CDR3 contains 13 residues. V was pared by 5 bases and J by 2 bases, with 7 bases between. DNA of the CDR3: TGTGCCATCAGTCTAATCGCCTACAATGAGCAGTTCTTC. Its protein product is CAISLIAYNEQFF.

The chain joins TRBV7-2 to TRBJ1-4; D gene unclear. V lost 0 bases and J lost 4, with 9 bases in between. The CDR3 is 15 residues long. Germline V lookup: CDR1 SGHTA, CDR2 FQGNSA. DNA of the CDR3: TGTGCCAGCAGCTTAGCGCGGCCCAGTAATGAAAAACTGTTTTTT. This gives the protein CASSLARPSNEKLFF.

This rearrangement joins TRBV12-3 or TRBV12-4 to TRBJ1-2; tentative D call: TRBD1 (5 bases). V was pared by 5 bases and J by 0 bases, with 10 bases between. The CDR3 has 14 amino acids. This chain's CDR3 is CASSNGHANYGYTF. The DNA for the CDR3 is TGTGCCAGCAGTAACGGACATGCTAACTATGGCTACACCTTC.

The chain joins TRBV20-1 to TRBJ1-2, with D unclear. V lost 6 bases, J lost 2 bases, and 13 bases lay in between. Germline lookup yields CDR1 DFQATT and CDR2 SNEGSKA (reference sequence). The CDR3 is 13 residues long. In nucleotides, the CDR3 is TGCAGTGCCAGTCTAAGGGTAAACTATGGCTACACCTTC. Residues: CSASLRVNYGYTF.

This chain joins TRBV5-5 and TRBJ1-2; D is uncertain. This CDR3 has 14 amino acids. Trimming stripped 3 bases from V and 0 bases from J, with 9 bases between. Germline loops: CDR1 SGHKS, CDR2 YYEKEE (reference sequence). The CDR3 protein is CASSSMTANYGYTF. Here the CDR3 DNA reads TGTGCCAGCAGCTCCATGACTGCTAACTATGGCTACACCTTC.

The chain uses TRBV12-3 or TRBV12-4 and TRBJ2-4, with 7 bases lining up with TRBD2. The J call may be in error: the DNA end matches TRBJ2-7 better. The CDR3 sequence is 14 residues long. Here the CDR3 reads CASSLLGRGYEQYF. CDR3 bases: TGTGCCAGCAGTTTACTAGGGAGGGGCTACGAGCAGTACTTC.

This clonotype was observed a few times. The CDR3 loop reads CASSERLDYHEQYF. In nucleotides, the CDR3 is TGTGCCAGCAGTGAAAGGTTGGACTACCACGAGCAGTACTTC. The gene calls are TRBV2 and TRBJ2-7; maybe TRBD2 (6 bases). Germline V CDR1 and CDR2: SNHLY, FYNNEI. V lost 2 bases and J 5 bases, leaving 13 bases between the germline ends. The CDR3 totals 14 residues.

This rearrangement joins TRBV18 to TRBJ2-1; TRBD1 aligns across 7 bases. Trimming at V came to 4 bases and at J to 3 bases, leaving 6 bases not matched to a gene. Germline loops: CDR1 KGHSH, CDR2 LQKENI. CDR3 length: 15 amino acids. CDR3: CASSLPGTVYNEQFF. For the CDR3, the DNA is TGTGCCAGCTCACTCCCCGGGACAGTCTACAATGAGCAGTTCTTC.

The genes are TRBV7-9 and TRBJ1-1; D uncertain. The CDR3 spans 11 residues. The V gene's germline CDR1 is SEHNR and CDR2 FQNEAQ (reference sequence). Trimming pared 0 bases from V and 8 bases from J, leaving 4 bases between. CDR3 DNA sequence: TGTGCCAGCAGCTTAGCGCCGGAAGCTTTCTTT. Protein sequence: CASSLAPEAFF.

The chain links TRBV7-6 to TRBJ2-7, with a tentative D call TRBD2 (6 bases). The CDR3 has 15 residues. Trimming removed 1 base from V and 3 bases from J, with 13 bases in between. From germline, CDR1 is SGHVS and CDR2 FNYEAQ. The CDR3: CASSLVRDNFYEQYF. The CDR3 bases are TGTGCCAGCAGCTTAGTGCGGGATAACTTCTACGAGCAGTACTTC.

V and J are TRBV20-1 and TRBJ2-1, with 14 nucleotides matching TRBD2. The CDR3 runs 20 residues. Germline V gene lookup returns CDR1 DFQATT and CDR2 SNEGSKA (reference sequence). Unmatched junction bases numbered 15, after V lost 1 base and J lost 4 bases. Here the CDR3 DNA reads TGCAGTGCTAGAGCCCCCGCGGGACTAGCGGGAGTTGGTGGTTACAATGAGCAGTTCTTC. Translation gives CSARAPAGLAGVGGYNEQFF.

This clonotype was seen only a few times. This sequence joins TRBV6-5 and TRBJ1-2; D unresolved. Per the germline V gene, CDR1 is MNHEY and CDR2 is SVGAGI. Trimming shortened V by 0 bases and J by 0 bases, and 17 bases separated the two germline ends. This CDR3 is built from 18 residues. The chain's CDR3 is CASSYSPGNPRANYGYTF. The CDR3 nucleotides read TGTGCCAGCAGTTACTCGCCGGGTAATCCCCGAGCTAACTATGGCTACACCTTC.